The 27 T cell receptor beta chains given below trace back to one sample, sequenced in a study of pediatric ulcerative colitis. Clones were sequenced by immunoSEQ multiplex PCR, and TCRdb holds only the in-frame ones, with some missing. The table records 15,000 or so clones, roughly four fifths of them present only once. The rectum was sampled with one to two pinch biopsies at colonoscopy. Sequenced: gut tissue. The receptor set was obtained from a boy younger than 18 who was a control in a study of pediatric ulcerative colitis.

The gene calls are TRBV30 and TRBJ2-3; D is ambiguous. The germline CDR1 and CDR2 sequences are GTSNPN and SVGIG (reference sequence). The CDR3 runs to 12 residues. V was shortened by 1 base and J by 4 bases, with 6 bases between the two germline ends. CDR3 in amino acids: CAWSEVADTQYF. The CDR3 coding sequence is TGTGCCTGGAGTGAGGTAGCAGATACGCAGTATTTT.

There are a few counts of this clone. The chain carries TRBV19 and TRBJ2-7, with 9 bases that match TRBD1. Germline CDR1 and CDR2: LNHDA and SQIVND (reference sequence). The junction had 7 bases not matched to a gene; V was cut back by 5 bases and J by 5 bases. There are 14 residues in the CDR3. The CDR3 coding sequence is TGTGCCAGTAGTCTATACAGGGGGCAAAACGAGCAGTACTTC. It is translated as CASSLYRGQNEQYF.

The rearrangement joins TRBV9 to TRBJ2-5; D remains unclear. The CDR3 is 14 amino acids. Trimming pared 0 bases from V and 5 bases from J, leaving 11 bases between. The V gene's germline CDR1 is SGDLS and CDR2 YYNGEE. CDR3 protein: CASSVAPVSETQYF. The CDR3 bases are TGTGCCAGCAGCGTAGCCCCGGTCTCGGAGACCCAGTACTTC.

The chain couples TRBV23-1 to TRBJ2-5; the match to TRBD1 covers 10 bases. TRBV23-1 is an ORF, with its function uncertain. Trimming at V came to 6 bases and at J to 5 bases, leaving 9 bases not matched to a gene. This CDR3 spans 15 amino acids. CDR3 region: CASSPRDRGPETQYF. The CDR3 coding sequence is TGCGCCAGCAGCCCGCGGGACAGGGGACCGGAGACCCAGTACTTC.

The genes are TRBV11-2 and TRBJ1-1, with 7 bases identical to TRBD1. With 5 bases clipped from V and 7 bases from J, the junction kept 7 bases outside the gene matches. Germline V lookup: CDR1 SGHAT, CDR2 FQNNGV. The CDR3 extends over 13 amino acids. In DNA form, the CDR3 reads TGTGCCAGCAGCGTAAGACAGGGTCTTGAAGCTTTCTTT. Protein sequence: CASSVRQGLEAFF.

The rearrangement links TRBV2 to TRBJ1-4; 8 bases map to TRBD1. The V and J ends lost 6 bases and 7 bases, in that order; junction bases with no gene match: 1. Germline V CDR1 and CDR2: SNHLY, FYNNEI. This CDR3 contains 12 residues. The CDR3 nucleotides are TGTGCCAGCAGGACAGGGGTTGAAAAACTGTTTTTT. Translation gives CASRTGVEKLFF.

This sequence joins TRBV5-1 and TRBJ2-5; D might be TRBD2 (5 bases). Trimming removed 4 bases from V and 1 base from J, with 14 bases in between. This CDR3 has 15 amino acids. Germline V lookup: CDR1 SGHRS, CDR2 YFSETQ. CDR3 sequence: CASSGLAGPQETQYF. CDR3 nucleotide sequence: TGCGCCAGCAGCGGGCTGGCGGGCCCCCAAGAGACCCAGTACTTC.

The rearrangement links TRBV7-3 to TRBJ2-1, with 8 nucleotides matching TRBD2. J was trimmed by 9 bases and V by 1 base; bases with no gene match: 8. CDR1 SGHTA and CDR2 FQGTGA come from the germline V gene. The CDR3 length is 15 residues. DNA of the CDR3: TGTGCCAGCAGCTTAAGGACGGGAGGGAAGGGTGAGCAGTTCTTC. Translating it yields CASSLRTGGKGEQFF.

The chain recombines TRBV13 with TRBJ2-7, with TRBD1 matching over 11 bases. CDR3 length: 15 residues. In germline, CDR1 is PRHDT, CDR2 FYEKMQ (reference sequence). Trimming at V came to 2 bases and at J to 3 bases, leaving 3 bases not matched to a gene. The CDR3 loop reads CASSLKGTGGYEQYV. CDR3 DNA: TGTGCCAGCAGCTTAAAGGGGACAGGGGGCTACGAGCAGTACGTC.

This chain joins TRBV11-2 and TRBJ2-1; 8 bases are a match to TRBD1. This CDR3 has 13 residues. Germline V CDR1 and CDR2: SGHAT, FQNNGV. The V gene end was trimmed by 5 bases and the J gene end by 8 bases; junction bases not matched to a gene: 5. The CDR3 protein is CASSPDRVHEQFF. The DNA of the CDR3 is TGTGCCAGCAGCCCGGACAGGGTTCATGAGCAGTTCTTC. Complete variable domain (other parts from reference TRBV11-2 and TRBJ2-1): EAGVAQSPRYKIIEKRQSVAFWCNPISGHATLYWYQQILGQGPKLLIQFQNNGVVDDSQLPKDRFSAERLKGVDSTLKIQPAKLEDSAVYLCASSPDRVHEQFFGPGTRLTVL.

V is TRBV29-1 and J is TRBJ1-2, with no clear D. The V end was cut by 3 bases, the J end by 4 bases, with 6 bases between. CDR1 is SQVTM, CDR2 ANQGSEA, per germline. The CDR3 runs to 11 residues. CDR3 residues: CSVEKGYGYTF. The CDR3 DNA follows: TGCAGCGTTGAGAAGGGCTATGGCTACACCTTC.

CDR3 protein: CASSGYPYEQYV. The CDR3 region has the DNA TGTGCCAGCAGTGGCTACCCCTACGAGCAGTACGTC. The chain uses TRBV25-1 and TRBJ2-7; the D is unclear. The CDR3 runs 12 residues. The germline gives CDR1 MGHDK, CDR2 SYGVNS. V shed 4 bases and J shed 2 bases, with 6 bases lying between them.

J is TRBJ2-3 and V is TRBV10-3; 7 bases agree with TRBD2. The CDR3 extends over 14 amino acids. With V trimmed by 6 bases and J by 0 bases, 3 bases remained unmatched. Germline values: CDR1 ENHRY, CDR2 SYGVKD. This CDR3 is CAISSSGSTDTQYF. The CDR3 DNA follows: TGTGCCATCAGCTCTAGCGGAAGCACAGATACGCAGTATTTT.

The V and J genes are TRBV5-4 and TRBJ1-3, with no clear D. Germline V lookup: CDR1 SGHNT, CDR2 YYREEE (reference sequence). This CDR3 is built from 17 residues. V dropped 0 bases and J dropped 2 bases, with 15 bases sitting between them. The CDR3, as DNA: TGTGCCAGCAGCTTGGAAAGGCAGCGGGGAGCTGGAAACACCATATATTTT. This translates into CASSLERQRGAGNTIYF.

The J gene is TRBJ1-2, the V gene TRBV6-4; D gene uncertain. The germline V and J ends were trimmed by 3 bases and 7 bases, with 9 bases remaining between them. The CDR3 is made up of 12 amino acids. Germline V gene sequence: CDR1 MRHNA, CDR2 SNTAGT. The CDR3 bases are TGTGCCAGCAGTGATTCCGGGCTTGGCTACACCTTC. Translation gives CASSDSGLGYTF.

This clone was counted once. CDR3 sequence: CASSAGTGINNEQFF. CDR3 in DNA: TGTGCCAGCAGCGCAGGGACAGGGATCAACAATGAGCAGTTCTTC. The V gene is TRBV7-6, the J gene TRBJ2-1, with 9 bases identical to TRBD1. After removal of 5 bases from V and 5 bases from J, the junction contained 7 bases not matched to a gene. Germline loops: CDR1 SGHVS, CDR2 FNYEAQ. This CDR3 region has 15 residues.

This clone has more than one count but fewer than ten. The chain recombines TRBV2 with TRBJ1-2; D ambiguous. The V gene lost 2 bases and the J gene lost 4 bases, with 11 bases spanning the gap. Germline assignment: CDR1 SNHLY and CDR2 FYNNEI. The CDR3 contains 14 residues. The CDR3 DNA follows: TGTGCCAGCAGTGAATCCGGCAACAGCTATGGCTACACCTTC. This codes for CASSESGNSYGYTF.

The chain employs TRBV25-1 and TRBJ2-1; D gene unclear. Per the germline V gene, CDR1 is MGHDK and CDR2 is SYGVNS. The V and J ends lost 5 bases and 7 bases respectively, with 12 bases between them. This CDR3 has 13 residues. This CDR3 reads CASSPRLENEQFF. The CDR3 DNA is TGTGCCAGCAGTCCGCGGTTGGAAAATGAGCAGTTCTTC.

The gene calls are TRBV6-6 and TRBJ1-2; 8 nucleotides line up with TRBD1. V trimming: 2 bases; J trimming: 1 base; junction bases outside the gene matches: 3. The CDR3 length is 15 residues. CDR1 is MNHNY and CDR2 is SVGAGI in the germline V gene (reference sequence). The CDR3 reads CASSYKDRDNYGYTF. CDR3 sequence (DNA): TGTGCCAGCAGTTACAAGGACAGGGATAACTATGGCTACACCTTC.

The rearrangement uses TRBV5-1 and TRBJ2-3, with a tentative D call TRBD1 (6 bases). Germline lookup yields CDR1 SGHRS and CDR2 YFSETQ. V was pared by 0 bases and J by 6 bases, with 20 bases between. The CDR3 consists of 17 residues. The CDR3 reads CASSLAGRGWERDTQYF. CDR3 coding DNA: TGCGCCAGCAGCTTGGCTGGCAGGGGATGGGAGCGGGATACGCAGTATTTT. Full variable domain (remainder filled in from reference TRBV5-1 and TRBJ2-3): KAGVTQTPRYLIKTRGQQVTLSCSPISGHRSVSWYQQTPGQGLQFLFEYFSETQRNKGNFPGRFSGRQFSNSRSEMNVSTLELGDSALYLCASSLAGRGWERDTQYFGPGTRLTVL.

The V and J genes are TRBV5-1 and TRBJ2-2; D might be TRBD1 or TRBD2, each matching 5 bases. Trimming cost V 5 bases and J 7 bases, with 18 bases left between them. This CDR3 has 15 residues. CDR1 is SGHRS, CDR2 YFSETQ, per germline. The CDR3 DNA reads TGCGCCAGCAGTCCCGAGCTGGGGGAAGGCGGGGAGCTGTTTTTT. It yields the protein CASSPELGEGGELFF.

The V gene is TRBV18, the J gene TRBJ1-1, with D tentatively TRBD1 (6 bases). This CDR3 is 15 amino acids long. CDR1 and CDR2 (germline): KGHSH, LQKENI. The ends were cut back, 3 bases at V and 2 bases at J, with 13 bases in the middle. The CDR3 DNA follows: TGTGCCAGCTCACCGGCCAGGGGACAAAACACTGAAGCTTTCTTT. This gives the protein CASSPARGQNTEAFF.

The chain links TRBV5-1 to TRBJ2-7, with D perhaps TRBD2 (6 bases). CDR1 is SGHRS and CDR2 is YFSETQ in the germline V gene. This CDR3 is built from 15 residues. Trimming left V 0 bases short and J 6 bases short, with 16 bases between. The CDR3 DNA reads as TGCGCCAGCAGCTTGGGATGGGCGGGGTCGGTCGAGCAGTACTTC. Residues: CASSLGWAGSVEQYF.

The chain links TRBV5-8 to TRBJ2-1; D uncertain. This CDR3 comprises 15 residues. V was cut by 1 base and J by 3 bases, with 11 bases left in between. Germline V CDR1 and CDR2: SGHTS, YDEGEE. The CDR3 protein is CASSLTTPVYNEQFF. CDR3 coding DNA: TGTGCCAGCAGCTTGACCACCCCGGTCTACAATGAGCAGTTCTTC.

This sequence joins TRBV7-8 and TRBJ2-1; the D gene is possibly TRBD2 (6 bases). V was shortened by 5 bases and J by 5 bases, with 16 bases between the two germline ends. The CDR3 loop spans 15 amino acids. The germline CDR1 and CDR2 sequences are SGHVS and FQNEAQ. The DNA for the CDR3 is TGTGCCAGCAGCCGTCGACTAGAGGGGCACAATGAGCAGTTCTTC. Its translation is CASSRRLEGHNEQFF.

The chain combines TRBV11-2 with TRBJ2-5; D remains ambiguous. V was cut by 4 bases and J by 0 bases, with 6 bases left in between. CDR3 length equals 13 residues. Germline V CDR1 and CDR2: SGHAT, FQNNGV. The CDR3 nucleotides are TGTGCCAGCAGCTCACAGTACCAAGAGACCCAGTACTTC. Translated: CASSSQYQETQYF.

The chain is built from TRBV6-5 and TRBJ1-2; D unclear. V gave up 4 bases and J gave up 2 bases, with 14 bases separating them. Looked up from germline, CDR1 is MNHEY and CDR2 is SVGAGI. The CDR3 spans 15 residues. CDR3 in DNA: TGTGCCAGCAGTTTGTACGGACGGAGCAACTATGGCTACACCTTC. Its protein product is CASSLYGRSNYGYTF.